Listed here are 30 T cell receptor beta chains from one sample, sequenced in a study of early T cells in non-severe SARS-CoV-2 infection (dated by TCRdb to about 2021). The library relied on 5' RACE. The sequencing machine was a NextSeq 500. The public sequencing data were trimmed at Q25 with fastp and processed into clonotypes with MiXCR by TCRdb, which kept only in-frame beta chains. Rows are combined by CDR3 protein, so each entry shows the most common genes and DNA. The sample table contains about 34,000 distinct CDR3 sequences; only one count was recorded for approximately 5.3% of them. The top ten clonotypes cover 5.5% to 7% of the sample. The specimen was whole blood. The receptors derive from an adult who was a healthcare worker with PCR-confirmed SARS-CoV-2 infection or an uninfected control (not recorded which).

This clonotype showed up many times. The V and J genes are TRBV6-1 and TRBJ2-2; TRBD2 might be the D (6 bases). The germline V and J ends were trimmed by 8 bases and 0 bases, with 16 bases remaining between them. Germline lookup yields CDR1 MNHNS and CDR2 SASEGT. This CDR3 has 16 residues. Here the CDR3 reads CASSTRGGANTGELFF. The CDR3 DNA is TGTGCCAGCTCCACCCGGGGCGGGGCGAACACCGGGGAGCTGTTTTTT.

Ten or more counts support this clonotype. The V gene is TRBV6-1, the J gene TRBJ1-1; 7 nucleotides match TRBD1. Germline trimming cut 0 bases from V and 3 bases from J; bases unmatched to any gene: 7. The CDR3 length is 16 residues. Germline CDR1 MNHNS, CDR2 SASEGT. CDR3 loop: CASSEAGTVLHTEAFF. CDR3 in DNA: TGTGCCAGCAGTGAAGCTGGGACAGTGCTTCACACTGAAGCTTTCTTT.

This clonotype turned up a few times. The J gene is TRBJ2-7, the V gene TRBV5-1; the D gene could be TRBD1 or TRBD2 (5 bases each). Trimming stripped 0 bases from V and 5 bases from J, with 15 bases between. Germline loops: CDR1 SGHRS, CDR2 YFSETQ. This CDR3 is 15 amino acids long. The CDR3 sequence is CASSLGGTRLHEQYF. CDR3 DNA sequence: TGCGCCAGCAGCTTGGGAGGGACCCGCCTACACGAGCAGTACTTC.

This clonotype has ten or more counts. This chain connects TRBV15 to TRBJ2-5; D is possibly TRBD1 (5 bases). Trimming removed 3 bases from V and 1 base from J, with 6 bases in between. This CDR3 spans 13 amino acids. The germline V gene has CDR1 LNHNV and CDR2 YYDKDF (reference sequence). CDR3 coding DNA: TGTGCCACCAGCAGTGACAGCCAAGAGACCCAGTACTTC. The encoded protein is CATSSDSQETQYF. Combining the CDR3 with reference TRBV15 and TRBJ2-5 gives the whole variable domain DAMVIQNPRYQVTQFGKPVTLSCSQTLNHNVMYWYQQKSSQAPKLLFHYYDKDFNNEADTPDNFQSRRPNTSFCFLDIRSPGLGDTAMYLCATSSDSQETQYFGPGTRLLVL.

V is TRBV9 and J is TRBJ2-2; D not resolved. CDR3 length equals 16 residues. Germline loops: CDR1 SGDLS, CDR2 YYNGEE. V lost 3 bases and J 0 bases, leaving 12 bases between the germline ends. The CDR3 nucleotides are TGTGCCAGCAGCGCGAATCCGACATCGAACACCGGGGAGCTGTTTTTT. Its protein product is CASSANPTSNTGELFF.

Ten or more counts support this clonotype. The chain couples TRBV7-2 to TRBJ1-6; D is uncertain. This CDR3 contains 14 residues. Trimming left V 2 bases short and J 9 bases short, with 11 bases between. CDR1 SGHTA and CDR2 FQGNSA come from the germline V gene. CDR3 in DNA: TGTGCCAGCAGCTTACGTTTCAGCAGTTCACCCCTCCACTTT. Translated: CASSLRFSSSPLHF.

This clonotype was recorded a few times. The gene calls are TRBV7-3 and TRBJ2-3; 9 bases agree with TRBD1. This CDR3 spans 14 amino acids. Germline trimming cut 5 bases from V and 1 base from J; bases unmatched to any gene: 1. Germline values: CDR1 SGHTA, CDR2 FQGTGA. In DNA, the CDR3 is TGTGCCAGCAGCCGGGACAGGGGCACAGATACGCAGTATTTT. The encoded protein is CASSRDRGTDTQYF.

This clonotype was counted a few times. This sequence joins TRBV27 and TRBJ2-7; 10 bases align to TRBD2. CDR3 length equals 18 residues. The J segment lost 0 bases and the V segment lost 5 bases, leaving 13 bases of the junction unmatched. The germline gives CDR1 MNHEY, CDR2 SMNVEV (reference sequence). The CDR3 DNA reads TGTGCCAGCAGTCCCCGGCGCAGGGGACTAGCGAACTCCTACGAGCAGTACTTC. It translates to CASSPRRRGLANSYEQYF.

This sequence joins TRBV25-1 and TRBJ2-6, with D possibly being TRBD1 (6 bases). The germline V gene has CDR1 MGHDK and CDR2 SYGVNS. The length of the CDR3 is 16 residues. Trimming pared 1 base from V and 5 bases from J, leaving 12 bases between. CDR3 sequence (DNA): TGTGCCAGCAGTGAATCACAGGGTCGTAGGGCCAACGTCCTGACTTTC. Protein product: CASSESQGRRANVLTF. Using reference TRBV25-1 and TRBJ2-6 for the parts outside the CDR3, the full variable domain is EADIYQTPRYLVIGTGKKITLECSQTMGHDKMYWYQQDPGMELHLIHYSYGVNSTEKGDLSSESTVSRIRTEHFPLTLESARPSHTSQYLCASSESQGRRANVLTFGAGSRLTVL.

This clonotype was counted at least ten times. The chain joins TRBV18 to TRBJ2-7; possibly TRBD2 for D (6 bases). Germline V gene lookup returns CDR1 KGHSH and CDR2 LQKENI. This CDR3 is 14 amino acids long. V lost 4 bases and J 0 bases, leaving 10 bases between the germline ends. The CDR3 spells CASSQSTSSYEQYF. In nucleotides, the CDR3 is TGTGCCAGCTCACAGTCGACTAGCTCCTACGAGCAGTACTTC.

By proportion, this clonotype is medium-sized. The V call is TRBV19, the J call TRBJ1-5; unclear D gene. This CDR3 is built from 14 residues. Germline CDR1 and CDR2: LNHDA and SQIVND (reference sequence). V gave up 0 bases and J gave up 4 bases, with 7 bases separating them. This CDR3 is CASSIDLGNQPQHF. For the CDR3, the DNA is TGTGCCAGTAGTATAGATCTCGGGAATCAGCCCCAGCATTTT.

By sample share, this clonotype is medium-sized. J is TRBJ1-1 and V is TRBV25-1; TRBD1 matches at 7 bases. Germline CDR1 and CDR2: MGHDK and SYGVNS. The CDR3 contains 14 residues. V shed 4 bases, J shed 7 bases, and the junction held 9 bases outside the gene matches. The DNA for the CDR3 is TGTGCCAGCAGTGCACCGGGACAGCTTAATGAAGCTTTCTTT. It is translated as CASSAPGQLNEAFF.

Ten or more counts support this clonotype. This chain links TRBV2 with TRBJ1-2, with 9 positions matching TRBD1. The CDR3 length is 14 residues. Looked up from germline, CDR1 is SNHLY and CDR2 is FYNNEI. V shed 7 bases and J 0 bases; nucleotides not matched to a gene: 3. CDR3 in amino acids: CASIRDRANYGYTF. The CDR3 nucleotides read TGTGCCAGCATACGGGACAGGGCTAACTATGGCTACACCTTC.

This clonotype has a count of ten or more. The gene calls are TRBV5-1 and TRBJ2-7; TRBD2 agrees at 7 bases. The CDR3 is 16 amino acids. From germline, CDR1 is SGHRS and CDR2 YFSETQ. V dropped 1 base and J dropped 3; count of bases not matched to a gene: 10. This CDR3 is CASSLSASGGGYEQYF. Here the CDR3 DNA reads TGCGCCAGCAGCTTGTCGGCTAGCGGAGGAGGCTACGAGCAGTACTTC.

This clonotype was observed at least ten times. The gene calls are TRBV7-9 and TRBJ1-1; D not certain. V shed 2 bases and J shed 2 bases, with 12 bases lying between them. The CDR3 sequence is 15 residues long. Germline V gives CDR1 SEHNR, CDR2 FQNEAQ (reference sequence). The CDR3 is CASSLLTGLNTEAFF. CDR3 DNA: TGTGCCAGCAGCTTATTGACGGGCCTTAACACTGAAGCTTTCTTT. Full variable domain (rest looked up from reference TRBV7-9 and TRBJ1-1): DTGVSQNPRHKITKRGQNVTFRCDPISEHNRLYWYRQTLGQGPEFLTYFQNEAQLEKSRLLSDRFSAERPKGSFSTLEIQRTEQGDSAMYLCASSLLTGLNTEAFFGQGTRLTVV.

In its sample, this clonotype was seen a few times. This sequence joins TRBV28 and TRBJ2-5; tentative D call: TRBD2 (5 bases). V gave up 6 bases and J gave up 5 bases, with 10 bases separating them. The V gene's germline CDR1 is MDHEN and CDR2 SYDVKM. This CDR3 has 12 residues. The CDR3 spells CASRYRTETQYF. Here the CDR3 DNA reads TGTGCCAGCAGATATCGGACTGAGACCCAGTACTTC.

Many counts were recorded for this clonotype. The rearrangement links TRBV27 to TRBJ1-2, with unresolved D. From germline, CDR1 is MNHEY and CDR2 SMNVEV (reference sequence). The CDR3 loop spans 16 amino acids. The ends were cut back, 4 bases at V and 2 bases at J, with 17 bases in the middle. CDR3 bases: TGTGCCAGCAGTTCGACCCCCGAAGGGCTCAACTATGGCTACACCTTC. The encoded protein is CASSSTPEGLNYGYTF.

The sample holds a few counts of this clonotype. The rearrangement links TRBV6-1 to TRBJ2-5; the match to TRBD2 covers 11 bases. Germline V gene lookup returns CDR1 MNHNS and CDR2 SASEGT. V dropped 1 base and J dropped 9; count of bases not matched to a gene: 7. This CDR3 is 15 amino acids long. The CDR3 is CASSEGLAGGFSQYF. As DNA, the CDR3 is TGTGCCAGCAGTGAAGGGCTAGCGGGAGGTTTTTCCCAGTACTTC.

This chain joins TRBV15 and TRBJ2-1, with a possible D match to TRBD2 (6 bases). The CDR3 length is 16 residues. Germline V CDR1 and CDR2: LNHNV, YYDKDF (reference sequence). V lost 1 base to trimming and J lost 2 bases, with 12 bases between them. The CDR3 coding sequence is TGTGCCACCAGCAGAGCTACGGGAGCGGCCTACAATGAGCAGTTCTTC. It codes for CATSRATGAAYNEQFF.

There are a few counts of this clonotype. V and J are TRBV7-6 and TRBJ2-3, with a weak D call TRBD2 (6 bases). The ends were cut back, 3 bases at V and 0 bases at J, with 22 bases in the middle. CDR3 length: 19 residues. Germline V gives CDR1 SGHVS, CDR2 FNYEAQ. The CDR3 sequence is CASSFQSSLGGASTDTQYF. In nucleotides, the CDR3 is TGTGCCAGCAGCTTTCAGTCGTCGCTGGGCGGGGCTAGCACAGATACGCAGTATTTT.

The chain combines TRBV28 with TRBJ1-1; no clear D. The CDR3 has 12 amino acids. V dropped 6 bases and J dropped 8 bases, with 13 bases sitting between them. The germline gives CDR1 MDHEN, CDR2 SYDVKM. The CDR3 loop reads CASSRGREEAFF. CDR3 bases: TGTGCCAGCAGCCGAGGACGGGAAGAAGCTTTCTTT.

This clonotype was counted between two and nine times. The chain employs TRBV5-1 and TRBJ2-1, with D perhaps TRBD2 (6 bases). The length of the CDR3 is 15 residues. Germline CDR1 reads SGHRS; CDR2 reads YFSETQ. V was trimmed by 4 bases and J by 0 bases, leaving 11 bases between them. The CDR3 region is CASSPQGGSYNEQFF. The CDR3 DNA reads as TGCGCCAGCAGCCCCCAGGGAGGCTCCTACAATGAGCAGTTCTTC.

This clonotype was detected ten times or more. The rearrangement links TRBV10-3 to TRBJ2-6; D uncertain. The germline V and J ends were trimmed by 0 bases and 3 bases, with 3 bases remaining between them. CDR3 length: 14 amino acids. CDR1 and CDR2 (germline): ENHRY, SYGVKD. The CDR3 DNA reads as TGTGCCATCAGTGAGTCAGGTGGGGCCAACGTCCTGACTTTC. Translating gives CAISESGGANVLTF.

This clonotype was picked up many times. The chain carries TRBV6-2 or TRBV6-3 and TRBJ2-7; D unresolved. The CDR3 spans 13 residues. Between the trimmed V and J ends, which lost 0 bases and 9 bases, there was a span of 12 bases. Germline V gene data show CDR1 as MNHEY and CDR2 as SVGEGT. CDR3 sequence (DNA): TGTGCCAGCAGTTACTCGCCGGGCGGCGGGCAGTACTTC. It codes for CASSYSPGGGQYF.

The chain recombines TRBV7-6 with TRBJ1-6; tentative D call: TRBD1 (6 bases). Trimming cost V 1 base and J 7 bases, with 17 bases left between them. The V gene's germline CDR1 is SGHVS and CDR2 FNYEAQ. The CDR3 sequence is 17 residues long. CDR3 nucleotide sequence: TGTGCCAGCAGCTTAGGAGCTACAGGGTCGGGCAATTCACCCCTCCACTTT. Protein product: CASSLGATGSGNSPLHF. The full variable domain, with the rest looked up from reference TRBV7-6 and TRBJ1-6, is GAGVSQSPRYKVTKRGQDVALRCDPISGHVSLYWYRQALGQGPEFLTYFNYEAQQDKSGLPNDRFSAERPEGSISTLTIQRTEQRDSAMYRCASSLGATGSGNSPLHFGNGTRLTVT.

This clonotype was found many times. This sequence joins TRBV7-9 and TRBJ2-1, with no clear D. V shed 3 bases and J shed 8 bases, with 5 bases lying between them. Per germline, CDR1 SEHNR and CDR2 FQNEAQ (reference sequence). CDR3 length: 11 residues. The CDR3 loop is CASSFGDEQFF. The CDR3 DNA reads TGTGCCAGCAGCTTTGGGGATGAGCAGTTCTTC.

This clonotype was recorded many times. This sequence joins TRBV20-1 and TRBJ2-6; TRBD1 matches 8 bases. The V gene's germline CDR1 is DFQATT and CDR2 SNEGSKA (reference sequence). This CDR3 contains 15 residues. V lost 6 bases, J lost 6 bases, and 10 bases stayed unmatched. CDR3: CSATGTGPKANVLTF. Written as DNA, the CDR3 is TGCAGTGCAACCGGGACAGGTCCTAAGGCCAACGTCCTGACTTTC.

This clonotype has at least ten counts. The chain recombines TRBV28 with TRBJ2-5, with 8 bases that match TRBD2. Germline CDR1 is MDHEN and CDR2 is SYDVKM. V lost 5 bases, J lost 1 base, and 6 bases stayed unmatched. This CDR3 is built from 15 residues. CDR3 residues: CASSLGLALQETQYF. Here the CDR3 DNA reads TGTGCCAGCAGTCTAGGACTAGCCCTCCAAGAGACCCAGTACTTC.

The gene calls are TRBV14 and TRBJ2-3; perhaps TRBD1 as D (5 bases). The CDR3 spans 16 residues. CDR1 is SGHDN and CDR2 is FVKESK in the germline V gene. Deletions cut 4 bases from V and 5 bases from J, with 19 bases between. In DNA form, the CDR3 reads TGTGCCAGCAGCCCTCTCCCTGGACAAGAAAGAGATACGCAGTATTTT. Encoded protein: CASSPLPGQERDTQYF.

This clonotype occurred a few times. This sequence joins TRBV7-9 and TRBJ2-1, with D possibly called TRBD1 or TRBD2 (5 bases each). The CDR3 spans 15 residues. V shed 1 base and J shed 5 bases, with 12 bases lying between them. Per germline, CDR1 SEHNR and CDR2 FQNEAQ (reference sequence). The CDR3 region has the DNA TGTGCCAGCAGCTTAGGAGTGGGGGACGACAATGAGCAGTTCTTC. Its protein product is CASSLGVGDDNEQFF.